This T cell receptor beta chain was sequenced for a study of spatial heterogeneity in lung cancer. Germline CDR1 reads KGHDR; CDR2 reads SFDVKD. The J segment lost 0 bases and the V segment lost 8 bases, leaving 2 bases of the junction unmatched. There are 14 residues in the CDR3. Time point defined: blood at routine non-recurrence follow-up after resection. Sequencing covered unsorted whole RNA taken from tumor, nontumor lung or frozen PBMC. Each CDR3 protein is one row after TCRdb ran MiXCR on the 5' RACE reads. The sample shows about 120,000 distinct CDR3 sequences, less than 15% of them seen only once.

The chain recombines TRBV24-1 with TRBJ2-2, with TRBD1 identical over 7 bases. The receptor comes from a male donor with early-stage non-small cell lung cancer. Sequenced material: PBMCs, taken at follow-up. The CDR3 DNA reads as TGTGCCACCAAAGGACAGGCGAACACCGGGGAGCTGTTTTTT. Translated: CATKGQANTGELFF.